The rows below give T cell receptor beta chains drawn from one sample of a study of T cell responses to AZD1222 COVID-19 vaccine. The method was immunoSEQ multiplex PCR; TCRdb's version includes in-frame clones alone and lacks a portion of them. The data contain under 130,000 clones, about 92% of them singletons. Sequenced here: peripheral blood, sampled on day 0 of AZD1222 vaccination. These receptors all come from an adult in good health. Both conserved end residues are part of each CDR3. A D gene is named only where the DNA matches it firmly. A clone size is listed for some rows: how often the clone was seen (once, few, many), or a class if it is expanded.

TRBJ2-3 once TRBV12-5 TRBD2 CASGRGGASTDTQYF TGTGCTAGTGGCCGCGGGGGGGCTAGCACAGATACGCAGTATTTT
TRBJ2-3 - TRBV15 - CATSRDPLTDTQYF TGTGCCACCAGCAGAGATCCCCTCACAGATACGCAGTATTTT
TRBJ2-3 - TRBV19 - CASSMTGGEVDTQYF TGTGCCAGTAGTATGACCGGGGGCGAGGTAGATACGCAGTATTTT
TRBJ1-5 - TRBV29-1 - CSVRGGAGNQPQHF TGCAGCGTTCGCGGGGGGGCGGGCAATCAGCCCCAGCATTTT
TRBJ1-2 - TRBV28 TRBD1 CASSDRGPGYTF TGTGCCAGCTCGGACAGGGGGCCCGGCTACACCTTC
TRBJ2-1 - TRBV4-3 - CASSQQTLDNEQFF TGCGCCAGCAGCCAGCAGACTCTTGACAATGAGCAGTTCTTC
TRBJ1-1 - TRBV7-3 - CASSRQVNTEAFF TGTGCCAGCAGCCGACAGGTTAACACTGAAGCTTTCTTT
TRBJ1-1 - TRBV28 TRBD1 CASSGTGAGTEAFF TGTGCCAGCAGTGGGACAGGGGCGGGCACTGAAGCTTTCTTT
TRBJ2-1 - TRBV30 TRBD2 CAWSVRTSDYNEQFF TGTGCCTGGAGCGTTCGGACTAGCGACTACAATGAGCAGTTCTTC
TRBJ2-3 - TRBV6-2/TRBV6-3 - CASSHRGASFTDTQYF TGTGCCAGCAGCCACCGTGGAGCCTCATTCACAGATACGCAGTATTTT
TRBJ2-3 - TRBV18 - CASSPLSSVDTQYF TGTGCCAGCTCACCTCTTTCTAGCGTAGATACGCAGTATTTT
TRBJ2-3 once TRBV12-3/TRBV12-4 - CASRSSTDTQYF TGTGCCAGCAGAAGTAGCACAGATACGCAGTATTTT
TRBJ1-2 - TRBV15 TRBD1 CATSRERTGIYGYTF TGTGCCACCAGCAGAGAACGGACAGGGATCTATGGCTACACCTTC
TRBJ2-5 - TRBV6-5 - CASSYSPRGSEETQYF TGTGCCAGCAGTTACTCCCCCCGGGGGAGCGAAGAGACCCAGTACTTC
TRBJ1-6 - TRBV19 TRBD1 CASSSLGGNSPLHF TGTGCCAGTAGTAGTTTAGGGGGCAACTCACCCCTCCACTTT
TRBJ1-3 few TRBV11-3 - CASTPGLETGNTIYF TGTGCCAGCACCCCGGGGTTGGAGACTGGAAACACCATATATTTT
TRBJ2-5 - TRBV28 TRBD1 CASSLSSGGETQYF TGTGCCAGCAGTTTAAGCTCAGGGGGTGAGACCCAGTACTTC
TRBJ2-7 - TRBV7-3 - CASSRVPNGEQYF TGTGCCAGCAGCCGGGTCCCCAATGGGGAGCAGTACTTC
TRBJ1-6 - TRBV5-6 - CASSHRRNNSPLHF TGTGCCAGCAGCCACAGGAGGAATAATTCACCCCTCCACTTT
TRBJ1-6 - TRBV3-1/TRBV3-2 TRBD1 CASSQDLGQGISPLHF TGTGCCAGCAGCCAAGATCTCGGACAGGGAATCTCACCCCTCCACTTT
TRBJ1-3 - TRBV18 TRBD1 CASSQGTGSTGNTIYF TGTGCCAGCTCACAGGGGACAGGGTCAACTGGAAACACCATATATTTT
TRBJ2-1 - TRBV11-3 TRBD1 CASSPRTGGLEQFF TGTGCCAGCAGCCCGAGGACAGGGGGCCTCGAGCAGTTCTTC
TRBJ1-2 - TRBV7-9 TRBD1 CASSSPQTGGNGYTF TGTGCCAGCAGCTCCCCCCAGACAGGGGGGAATGGCTACACCTTC
TRBJ2-2 - TRBV18 TRBD2 CASSGLADGELFF TGTGCCAGCTCAGGCCTAGCGGACGGGGAGCTGTTTTTT
TRBJ2-3 - TRBV30 - CACLEGWTDTQYF TGTGCCTGCCTAGAGGGGTGGACAGATACGCAGTATTTT
TRBJ1-1 - TRBV11-3 - CASSLGQGMNTEAFF TGTGCCAGCAGCTTGGGGCAGGGGATGAACACTGAAGCTTTCTTT
TRBJ1-2 - TRBV12-3/TRBV12-4 TRBD1 CASSATGVGGYTF TGTGCCAGCAGTGCAACAGGGGTCGGTGGCTACACCTTC
TRBJ2-2 - TRBV7-8 - CASSSGQMNTGELFF TGTGCCAGCAGCTCCGGACAAATGAACACCGGGGAGCTGTTTTTT
TRBJ1-1 - TRBV19 - CASSIDRDTEAFF TGTGCCAGTAGTATAGACAGGGACACTGAAGCTTTCTTT
TRBJ1-5 - TRBV4-1 - CASSQALHGQSNQPQHF TGCGCCAGCAGCCAAGCCCTACATGGGCAAAGCAATCAGCCCCAGCATTTT
TRBJ1-1 once TRBV18 TRBD1 CASSPGTGEHTEAFF TGTGCCAGCTCACCCGGGACAGGGGAACACACTGAAGCTTTCTTT
TRBJ1-5 - TRBV12-3/TRBV12-4 - CASGRFSNQPQHF TGTGCCAGCGGACGGTTTAGCAATCAGCCCCAGCATTTT
TRBJ1-2 - TRBV4-1 - CASSQDYGGYTF TGCGCCAGCAGCCAAGATTATGGTGGCTACACCTTC
TRBJ1-5 - TRBV19 - CASSIRQGSYSNQPQHF TGTGCCAGTAGTATTCGGCAGGGCTCGTATAGCAATCAGCCCCAGCATTTT
TRBJ2-3 - TRBV6-5 TRBD1 CASSYLGTGADTQYF TGTGCCAGCAGCTACCTCGGGACAGGGGCAGATACGCAGTATTTT
TRBJ1-6 - TRBV19 - CASSIEVGPLHF TGTGCCAGTAGTATTGAGGTCGGACCCCTCCACTTT
TRBJ2-1 few TRBV7-8 TRBD1 CASSLRDRGYNEQFF TGTGCCAGCAGCCTCCGGGACAGGGGTTACAATGAGCAGTTCTTC
TRBJ1-1 - TRBV6-2/TRBV6-3 TRBD1 CASSRQGGGNTEAFF TGTGCCAGCAGTCGACAGGGTGGGGGGAACACTGAAGCTTTCTTT
TRBJ1-2 few TRBV15 - CATSRALARMGGYTF TGTGCCACCAGCAGAGCTTTAGCTCGCATGGGAGGCTACACCTTC